Each of the 19 T cell receptor beta chains below was sequenced from the same sample in a study of blood T cells in healthy people across ages. A second PCR, run for about 7 to 11 cycles, used a sample-barcoded 5' primer plus a J-beta primer mix. TCRdb itself ran the 5' RACE reads through MiXCR, one entry per CDR3 protein. This table has about 620,000 distinct CDR3 sequences, approximately 52% appearing once. Sequencing was performed on blood. All receptors come from a woman older than 75 in good health.

This clonotype was picked up many times. The CDR3 DNA reads TGTGCCATCAGGGGGATGGCTAGCACAGATACGCAGTATTTT. Its translation is CAIRGMASTDTQYF. The V gene is TRBV10-3, the J gene TRBJ2-3; no firm D call. V was cut by 6 bases and J by 0 bases, with 10 bases left in between. CDR3 length equals 14 residues. Germline-derived CDR1 and CDR2 are ENHRY and SYGVKD.

The chain carries TRBV7-2 and TRBJ2-3; perhaps TRBD2 as D (5 bases). V was clipped by 7 bases and J by 2 bases, with 16 bases between them. The CDR3 length is 15 residues. Germline CDR1 is SGHTA and CDR2 is FQGNSA. The CDR3 bases are TGTGCCAGCAACCCTAATGGACTCTACACAGATACGCAGTATTTT. Protein sequence: CASNPNGLYTDTQYF.

The rearrangement joins TRBV5-1 to TRBJ2-4; a weak D match, TRBD2 (5 bases). The V end lost 3 bases, the J end lost 6 bases, and 16 bases lay between the germline ends. CDR3 length: 15 amino acids. Germline CDR1 is SGHRS and CDR2 is YFSETQ. The CDR3, as DNA: TGCGCCAGCAGCTCCTACATGGAGGTGGGAAACATTCAGTACTTC. Amino acids: CASSSYMEVGNIQYF.

A note on this clonotype: A read error may explain this, as a much larger clone is one base away. The J gene is TRBJ2-7, the V gene TRBV4-1; D perhaps matches TRBD2 (5 bases). With 0 bases removed from V and 7 bases from J, the gap between germline ends came to 13 bases. The CDR3 totals 14 residues. Germline values: CDR1 MGHRA, CDR2 YSYEKL. CDR3 nucleotides: TGCGCCAGCAGCCAAGATCGGGGAAGGAATGAGCAGTACTTC. Translated: CASSQDRGRNEQYF.

The table lists this clonotype with a few counts. J is TRBJ2-1 and V is TRBV4-2; 11 nucleotides agree with TRBD2. V trimming: 1 base; J trimming: 5 bases; junction bases outside the gene matches: 4. The CDR3 runs to 16 residues. Germline lookup yields CDR1 LGHNA and CDR2 YNFKEQ. Here the CDR3 DNA reads TGTGCCAGCAGCCAAGGAGTAGCGGGGGGGAACAATGAGCAGTTCTTC. Its protein product is CASSQGVAGGNNEQFF.

As for this clonotype: A much larger clone sits a single nucleotide away, making a read error possible. This chain links TRBV29-1 with TRBJ2-3; 9 bases fit TRBD1. There are 14 residues in the CDR3. CDR1 is SQVTM, CDR2 ANQGSEA, per germline. In nucleotides, the CDR3 is TGCAGCGTTATCCCCGGACAGGGGACAGATACGCGGTATTTT. Translating gives CSVIPGQGTDTRYF.

The chain combines TRBV6-5 with TRBJ2-7; 8 nucleotides align to TRBD1. The CDR3 length is 12 residues. Looked up from germline, CDR1 is MNHEY and CDR2 is SVGAGI. The V segment lost 6 bases and the J segment 4 bases; nucleotides outside the gene matches: 2. In DNA, the CDR3 is TGTGCCAGCAGGCAGGGGGCTTACGAGCAGTACTTC. This codes for CASRQGAYEQYF.

V and J are TRBV4-1 and TRBJ2-1; 7 bases match TRBD2. This CDR3 is 16 amino acids long. Germline CDR1 is MGHRA and CDR2 is YSYEKL. The ends lost 1 base at V and 13 bases at J; junction bases unmatched: 16. The CDR3 reads CASSQAPGRERETQFF. Written as DNA, the CDR3 is TGCGCCAGCAGCCAAGCCCCTGGGCGGGAGAGAGAGACCCAGTTCTTC.

The chain couples TRBV29-1 to TRBJ2-3; D remains ambiguous. Germline lookup yields CDR1 SQVTM and CDR2 ANQGSEA. The germline V and J ends were trimmed by 4 bases and 4 bases, with 6 bases remaining between them. The CDR3 loop spans 11 amino acids. This chain's CDR3 is CSVGMADTQYF. The CDR3 nucleotides are TGCAGCGTTGGAATGGCAGATACGCAGTATTTT.

Ten or more counts support this clonotype. This chain links TRBV11-2 with TRBJ2-3; TRBD1 matches 9 bases. The CDR3 runs to 14 residues. Germline lookup yields CDR1 SGHAT and CDR2 FQNNGV. V shed 5 bases and J 8 bases; nucleotides not matched to a gene: 8. CDR3 sequence: CASSAGQGLGTQYF. DNA for the CDR3: TGTGCCAGCAGCGCTGGACAGGGGTTGGGTACGCAGTATTTT.

Remarks on this clonotype: This may come from a read error, since a much larger clone is one base off. This rearrangement joins TRBV10-3 to TRBJ2-7, with 7 nucleotides matching TRBD2. Germline values: CDR1 ENHRY, CDR2 SYGVKD. There are 14 residues in the CDR3. J was trimmed by 3 bases and V by 2 bases; bases with no gene match: 4. The CDR3 sequence is CAISEAGGGYEQYF. CDR3 in DNA: TGTGCCATCAGTGAGGCTGGGGGGGGCTACGAGCAGTACTTC.

V usage is TRBV12-3 or TRBV12-4 and J usage is TRBJ2-7; 7 bases map to TRBD2. V was pared by 0 bases and J by 7 bases, with 12 bases of the junction left unmatched. The CDR3 has 16 amino acids. Here the CDR3 DNA reads TGTGCCAGCAGTTTAGCCGGGAGGTCTCCAAACAATGAGCAGTACTTC. This sequence encodes CASSLAGRSPNNEQYF.

On this clonotype itself: A single base separates this from a much larger clone, so it may be a read error. The V and J genes are TRBV6-2 or TRBV6-3 and TRBJ1-2; D is unclear. Germline-derived CDR1 and CDR2 are MNHEY and SVGEGT. This CDR3 region has 13 residues. CDR3 amino acids: CASSYQSNCGYTF. In DNA, the CDR3 is TGTGCCAGCAGTTACCAGTCTAACTGTGGCTACACCTTC.

The genes are TRBV4-2 and TRBJ1-2, with 8 bases identical to TRBD1. The junction had 7 bases not matched to a gene; V was cut back by 6 bases and J by 4 bases. CDR1 and CDR2 from the germline V gene are LGHNA and YNFKEQ. The CDR3 is 14 residues long. CDR3 bases: TGTGCCAGCAGGGGGACAGGCGGAACCTATGGCTACACCTTC. Translated, it gives CASRGTGGTYGYTF.

This clonotype showed up many times. This chain joins TRBV7-7 and TRBJ1-1; D unclear. The CDR3 has 16 amino acids. The V gene's germline CDR1 is SSHAT and CDR2 FNYEAQ (reference sequence). The ends were cut back, 1 base at V and 4 bases at J, with 16 bases in the middle. CDR3 DNA sequence: TGTGCCAGCAGCTTAGGGGAGAGGGAAACCAGCACTGAAGCTTTCTTT. Amino acids: CASSLGERETSTEAFF.

The rearrangement links TRBV15 to TRBJ2-3; D call uncertain. Germline V gives CDR1 LNHNV, CDR2 YYDKDF (reference sequence). The CDR3 totals 16 residues. The V and J ends lost 0 bases and 0 bases respectively, with 10 bases between them. CDR3: CATSREEATSTDTQYF. The CDR3 nucleotides read TGTGCCACCAGCAGAGAGGAAGCTACAAGCACAGATACGCAGTATTTT.

The rearrangement joins TRBV7-2 to TRBJ1-2; D uncertain. Between the trimmed V and J ends, which lost 8 bases and 9 bases, there was a span of 10 bases. Germline CDR1 reads SGHTA; CDR2 reads FQGNSA. The CDR3 is 10 residues long. The DNA of the CDR3 is TGTGCCAGCGGGTCTATCAGCTACACCTTC. The encoded protein is CASGSISYTF.

As to this clonotype: A single base separates this from a much larger clone, so it may be a read error. The chain uses TRBV7-3 and TRBJ2-1, with 10 nucleotides matching TRBD2. With 3 bases clipped from V and 9 bases from J, the junction kept 11 bases outside the gene matches. The CDR3 spans 16 residues. Germline V lookup: CDR1 SGHTA, CDR2 FQGTGA. Here the CDR3 DNA reads TGTGCCAGCAGCTTGGCTTCTCTAGCGGGAGCTGTTGAGCAGTTCTTC. It codes for CASSLASLAGAVEQFF.

As DNA, the CDR3 is TGTGCCAGCAGTCCCCTTGGCGGGGGGCGGACTGAAGCTTTCTTT. Translated, it gives CASSPLGGGRTEAFF. The V and J genes are TRBV2 and TRBJ1-1, with D perhaps matching TRBD1 (6 bases). Germline V CDR1 and CDR2: SNHLY, FYNNEI. The CDR3 runs 15 residues. Between the trimmed V and J ends, which lost 5 bases and 5 bases, there was a span of 18 bases.